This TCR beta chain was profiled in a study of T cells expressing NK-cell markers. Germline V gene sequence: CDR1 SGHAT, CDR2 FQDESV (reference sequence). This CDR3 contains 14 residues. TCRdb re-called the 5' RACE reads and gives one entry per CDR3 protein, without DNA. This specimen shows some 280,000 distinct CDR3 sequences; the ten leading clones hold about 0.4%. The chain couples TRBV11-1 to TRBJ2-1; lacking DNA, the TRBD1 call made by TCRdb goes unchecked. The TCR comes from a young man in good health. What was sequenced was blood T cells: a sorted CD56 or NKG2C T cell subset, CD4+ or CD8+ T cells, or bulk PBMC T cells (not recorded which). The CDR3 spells CASSLNPRGDEQFF. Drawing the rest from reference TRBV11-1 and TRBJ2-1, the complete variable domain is EAEVAQSPRYKITEKSQAVAFWCDPISGHATLYWYRQILGQGPELLVQFQDESVVDDSQLPKDRFSAERLKGVDSTLKIQPAELGDSAMYLCASSLNPRGDEQFFGPGTRLTVL.